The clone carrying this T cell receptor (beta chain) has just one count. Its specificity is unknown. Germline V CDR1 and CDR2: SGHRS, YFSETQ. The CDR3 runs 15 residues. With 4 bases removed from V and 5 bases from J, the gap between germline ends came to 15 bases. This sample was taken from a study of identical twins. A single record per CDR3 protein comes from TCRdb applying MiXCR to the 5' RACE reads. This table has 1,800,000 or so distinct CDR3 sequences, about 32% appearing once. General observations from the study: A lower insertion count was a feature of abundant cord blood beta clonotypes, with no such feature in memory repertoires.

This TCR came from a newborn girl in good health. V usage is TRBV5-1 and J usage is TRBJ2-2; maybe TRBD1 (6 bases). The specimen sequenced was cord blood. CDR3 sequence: CASSPRPGQTGELFF. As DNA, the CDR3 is TGCGCCAGCAGCCCACGTCCCGGACAGACCGGGGAGCTGTTTTTT.